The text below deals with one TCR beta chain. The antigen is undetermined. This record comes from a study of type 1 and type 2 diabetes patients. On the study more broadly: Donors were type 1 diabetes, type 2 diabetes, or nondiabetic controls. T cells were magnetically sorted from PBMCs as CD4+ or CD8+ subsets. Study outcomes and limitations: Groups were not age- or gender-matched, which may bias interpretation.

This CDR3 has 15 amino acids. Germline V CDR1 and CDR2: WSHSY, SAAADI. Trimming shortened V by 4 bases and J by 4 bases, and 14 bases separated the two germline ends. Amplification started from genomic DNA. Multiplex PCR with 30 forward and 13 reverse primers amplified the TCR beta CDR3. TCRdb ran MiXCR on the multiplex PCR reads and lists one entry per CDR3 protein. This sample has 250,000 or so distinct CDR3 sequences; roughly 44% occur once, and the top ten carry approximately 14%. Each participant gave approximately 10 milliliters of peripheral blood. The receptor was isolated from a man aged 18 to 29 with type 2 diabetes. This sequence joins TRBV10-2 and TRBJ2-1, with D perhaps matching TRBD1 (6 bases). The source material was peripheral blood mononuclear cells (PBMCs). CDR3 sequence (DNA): TGCGCCAGCAGTGGGGGGTATGGACAGTACAATGAGCAGTTCTTC. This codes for CASSGGYGQYNEQFF.